One and the same sample provided the 12 T cell receptor beta chains below, sequenced in a study of T cell clonotyping in hematopoietic cell transplantation. The time point is: recipient sample about 28 days before transplant, after cytoreduction. Sequencing used immunoSEQ multiplex PCR; TCRdb keeps in-frame clones, though not all of them. Of roughly 80,000 clones in the sample, around 96% were seen once. The sequences come from peripheral blood mononuclear cells, collected before stem cell transplant. These receptors were obtained from a woman aged 45-59 years with acute myeloid leukemia. Some clones in this sample may be carry-over from other donors' samples.

This chain links TRBV9 with TRBJ1-3, with a weak D call TRBD1 (5 bases). Germline values: CDR1 SGDLS, CDR2 YYNGEE. The CDR3 loop spans 14 amino acids. With 3 bases removed from V and 2 bases from J, the gap between germline ends came to 9 bases. CDR3 coding DNA: TGTGCCAGCAGCGAAGACAGTGCTGGAAACACCATATATTTT. Residues: CASSEDSAGNTIYF.

The chain employs TRBV5-6 and TRBJ1-1; D uncertain. Trimming removed 1 base at V and 4 bases at J, with 11 bases between. The CDR3 contains 14 residues. Germline CDR1 reads SGHDT; CDR2 reads YYEEEE. The DNA for the CDR3 is TGTGCCAGCAGCTTGCCAGATCGGGGCACTGAAGCTTTCTTT. Protein product: CASSLPDRGTEAFF.

V and J are TRBV27 and TRBJ2-2; D call uncertain. Per germline, CDR1 MNHEY and CDR2 SMNVEV (reference sequence). The CDR3 sequence is 13 residues long. Trimming cost V 8 bases and J 2 bases, with 9 bases left between them. CDR3 sequence (DNA): TGTGCCAGCTTGGGTTTTAACACCGGGGAGCTGTTTTTT. It specifies CASLGFNTGELFF.

The chain recombines TRBV11-3 with TRBJ2-2; 7 nucleotides line up with TRBD2. The length of the CDR3 is 17 residues. J was trimmed by 4 bases and V by 5 bases; bases with no gene match: 13. The V gene's germline CDR1 is SGHNT and CDR2 YENEEA. The CDR3 coding sequence is TGTGCCAGCAGCCGTAGCGGGCGCGGGGACGCCACCGGGGAGCTGTTTTTT. Protein product: CASSRSGRGDATGELFF. The complete variable domain, with remaining parts taken from reference TRBV11-3 and TRBJ2-2, reads EAGVVQSPRYKIIEKKQPVAFWCNPISGHNTLYWYLQNLGQGPELLIRYENEEAVDDSQLPKDRFSAERLKGVDSTLKIQPAELGDSAVYLCASSRSGRGDATGELFFGEGSRLTVL.

V usage is TRBV30 and J usage is TRBJ1-2, with D maybe TRBD1 (6 bases). Germline assignment: CDR1 GTSNPN and CDR2 SVGIG (reference sequence). CDR3 length: 13 residues. V was cut by 7 bases and J by 6 bases, with 18 bases left in between. The CDR3 DNA follows: TGTGCCTCCCGTTCAGGGGAGGTGAATGGCTACACCTTC. Translating it yields CASRSGEVNGYTF.

The rearrangement uses TRBV11-2 and TRBJ1-1; D possibly corresponds to TRBD1 (6 bases). The germline gives CDR1 SGHAT, CDR2 FQNNGV. Between the trimmed V and J ends, which lost 3 bases and 1 base, there was a span of 18 bases. This CDR3 comprises 17 residues. The CDR3 nucleotides are TGTGCCAGCAGCTTCGCGGGACAAAAAAAACCGAACACTGAAGCTTTCTTT. Translation gives CASSFAGQKKPNTEAFF.

The J gene is TRBJ2-7, the V gene TRBV6-1; D is possibly TRBD1 (6 bases). Germline V lookup: CDR1 MNHNS, CDR2 SASEGT. V dropped 10 bases and J dropped 0 bases, with 13 bases sitting between them. The CDR3 is 13 amino acids. The CDR3 nucleotides are TGTGCCACTAACCGGGACAACTCCTACGAGCAGTACTTC. Translating gives CATNRDNSYEQYF.

This rearrangement joins TRBV28 to TRBJ2-3, with 7 bases aligning to TRBD2. Germline values: CDR1 MDHEN, CDR2 SYDVKM. The junction had 8 bases not matched to a gene; V was cut back by 3 bases and J by 2 bases. The CDR3 runs to 16 residues. This CDR3 is CASSFSTSEITDTQYF. CDR3 sequence (DNA): TGTGCCAGCAGTTTCAGTACTAGCGAAATCACAGATACGCAGTATTTT.

J is TRBJ1-5 and V is TRBV4-1, with 9 positions matching TRBD1. The V segment lost 0 bases and the J segment 6 bases; nucleotides outside the gene matches: 12. Germline V gives CDR1 MGHRA, CDR2 YSYEKL. This CDR3 spans 18 amino acids. The CDR3 DNA sequence: TGCGCCAGCAGCCAAGACTTAATCCGGGACAGGGTTCTTCAGCCCCAGCATTTT. This codes for CASSQDLIRDRVLQPQHF.

The rearrangement links TRBV5-1 to TRBJ2-3, with D possibly being TRBD1 or TRBD2 (5 bases each). Germline V gives CDR1 SGHRS, CDR2 YFSETQ. There are 15 residues in the CDR3. Trimming stripped 5 bases from V and 0 bases from J, with 13 bases between. The CDR3: CASSPGPGSTDTQYF. The CDR3 region has the DNA TGCGCCAGCAGTCCGGGGCCGGGGAGCACAGATACGCAGTATTTT.

J is TRBJ2-3 and V is TRBV27, with TRBD2 matching over 7 bases. CDR1 MNHEY and CDR2 SMNVEV come from the germline V gene (reference sequence). The length of the CDR3 is 16 residues. The J segment lost 2 bases and the V segment lost 2 bases, leaving 7 bases of the junction unmatched. The CDR3 loop is CASSLVPSGATDTQYF. The CDR3, as DNA: TGTGCCAGCAGTTTAGTTCCTAGCGGAGCCACAGATACGCAGTATTTT.

The V and J genes are TRBV29-1 and TRBJ2-1; 8 bases map to TRBD1. This CDR3 spans 13 amino acids. Trimming cost V 4 bases and J 6 bases; bases outside gene matches: 5. From germline, CDR1 is SQVTM and CDR2 ANQGSEA. CDR3 coding DNA: TGCAGCGTTGCTACAGGGGGAGTCAATGAGCAGTTCTTC. Encoded protein: CSVATGGVNEQFF.